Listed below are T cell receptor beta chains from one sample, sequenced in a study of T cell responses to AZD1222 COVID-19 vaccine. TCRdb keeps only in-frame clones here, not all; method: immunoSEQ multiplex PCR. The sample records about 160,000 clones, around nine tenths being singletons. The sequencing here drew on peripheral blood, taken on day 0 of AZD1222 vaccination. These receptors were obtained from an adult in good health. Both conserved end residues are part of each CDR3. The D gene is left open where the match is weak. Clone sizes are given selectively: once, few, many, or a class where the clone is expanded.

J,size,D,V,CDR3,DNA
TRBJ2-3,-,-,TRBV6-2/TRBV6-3,CASSYVRLDTDTQYF,TGTGCCAGCAGTTACGTAAGGCTAGACACAGATACGCAGTATTTT
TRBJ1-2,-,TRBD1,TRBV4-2,CASSQQGQEGYGYTF,TGTGCCAGCAGCCAACAAGGACAGGAAGGCTATGGCTACACCTTC
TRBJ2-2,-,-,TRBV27,CASSFEAGELFF,TGTGCCAGCAGTTTCGAGGCCGGGGAGCTGTTTTTT
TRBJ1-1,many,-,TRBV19,CASSRDPNTEAFF,TGTGCCAGTAGCAGGGATCCGAACACTGAAGCTTTCTTT
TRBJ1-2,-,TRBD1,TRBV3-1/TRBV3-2,CASSLSDRNENYGYTF,TGTGCCAGCAGCCTCTCGGACAGGAATGAAAACTATGGCTACACCTTC
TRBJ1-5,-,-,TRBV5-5,CASSRQQGSNQPQHF,TGTGCCAGCAGCCGACAGCAGGGAAGCAATCAGCCCCAGCATTTT
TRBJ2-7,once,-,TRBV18,CASSLRDGQGGQYF,TGTGCCAGCTCACTACGGGACGGGCAGGGGGGGCAGTACTTC
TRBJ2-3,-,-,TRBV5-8,CASSPGWPDTQYF,TGTGCCAGCAGCCCCGGGTGGCCAGATACGCAGTATTTT
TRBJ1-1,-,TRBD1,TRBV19,CASSKGQGNTEAFF,TGTGCCAGTAGTAAGGGACAGGGAAACACTGAAGCTTTCTTT
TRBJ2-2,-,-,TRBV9,CASSVGPGNTGELFF,TGTGCCAGCAGCGTAGGTCCGGGGAACACCGGGGAGCTGTTTTTT
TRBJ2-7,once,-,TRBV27,CASSDSLYYEQYF,TGTGCCAGCAGTGACTCCCTATACTACGAGCAGTACTTC
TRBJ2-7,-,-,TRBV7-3,CASSSGTRHTKQYF,TGTGCCAGCAGCTCCGGGACCAGACATACGAAACAGTACTTC
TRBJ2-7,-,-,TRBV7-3,CASSFLSSYEQYF,TGTGCCAGCAGCTTCTTAAGCTCCTACGAGCAGTACTTC
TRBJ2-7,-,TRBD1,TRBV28,CASSFRTGEYEQYF,TGTGCCAGCAGTTTTAGGACAGGGGAATACGAGCAGTACTTC
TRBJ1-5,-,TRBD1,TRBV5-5,CASSWDSGNQPQHF,TGTGCCAGCAGCTGGGACAGTGGCAATCAGCCCCAGCATTTT
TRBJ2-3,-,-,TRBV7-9,CASSLWGRSGRNTDTQYF,TGTGCCAGCAGCTTATGGGGGCGGAGCGGACGTAACACAGATACGCAGTATTTT
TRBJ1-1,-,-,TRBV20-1,CSASRGIGGDSTEAFF,TGCAGTGCTAGTAGAGGGATCGGCGGCGACAGCACTGAAGCTTTCTTT
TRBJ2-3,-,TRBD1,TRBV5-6,CASRPDRNTDTQYF,TGTGCCAGCCGCCCGGACAGGAACACAGATACGCAGTATTTT
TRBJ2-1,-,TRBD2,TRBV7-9,CASSLGLAGIHEQFF,TGTGCCAGCAGCTTAGGGCTAGCGGGGATACATGAGCAGTTCTTC
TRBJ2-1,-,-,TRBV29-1,CSVELQARDEQFF,TGCAGCGTTGAACTACAGGCGCGGGATGAGCAGTTCTTC
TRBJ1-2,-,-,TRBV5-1,CASSLEGRYYGYTF,TGCGCCAGCAGCTTAGAAGGGCGTTACTATGGCTACACCTTC
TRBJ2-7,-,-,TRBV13,CASSLLGSHEQYF,TGTGCCAGCAGCTTACTAGGGTCCCACGAGCAGTACTTC
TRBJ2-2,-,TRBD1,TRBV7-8,CATTDRGHDTGELFF,TGTGCCACCACAGACAGGGGGCATGACACCGGGGAGCTGTTTTTT
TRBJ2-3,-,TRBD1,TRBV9,CASSPGTGNTDTQYF,TGTGCCAGCAGCCCAGGGACAGGGAACACAGATACGCAGTATTTT
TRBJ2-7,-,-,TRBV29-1,CSPRTDSSSYEQYF,TGCAGCCCCCGGACAGACTCTAGCTCCTACGAGCAGTACTTC
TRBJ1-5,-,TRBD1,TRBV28,CASSRDRENQPQHF,TGTGCCAGCAGCCGGGACAGGGAAAATCAGCCCCAGCATTTT
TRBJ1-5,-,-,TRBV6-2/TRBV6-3,CASSYTDSNQPQHF,TGTGCCAGCAGTTACACGGATAGCAATCAGCCCCAGCATTTT
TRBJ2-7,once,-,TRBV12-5,CASGPPDRPTYEQYF,TGTGCTAGTGGTCCGCCAGACAGGCCGACCTACGAGCAGTACTTC
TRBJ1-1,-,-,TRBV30,CAWRGAEVGRAFF,TGTGCCTGGAGGGGAGCAGAAGTAGGAAGGGCTTTCTTT
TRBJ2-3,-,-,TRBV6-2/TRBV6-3,CASSPGEETDTQYF,TGTGCCAGCAGTCCGGGGGAAGAAACAGATACGCAGTATTTT
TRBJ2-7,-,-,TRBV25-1,CASSEGGGHYEQYF,TGTGCCAGCAGTGAGGGAGGGGGCCATTACGAGCAGTACTTC
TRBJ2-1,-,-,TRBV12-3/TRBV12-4,CASSPQLYNEQFF,TGTGCCAGCAGCCCGCAGCTCTACAATGAGCAGTTCTTC
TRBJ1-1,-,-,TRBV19,CASSSYGTEAFF,TGTGCCAGTTCAAGTTATGGCACTGAAGCTTTCTTT
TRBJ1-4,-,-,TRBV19,CASSSWTANGEKLFF,TGTGCCAGTAGTAGTTGGACTGCCAATGGGGAAAAACTGTTTTTT
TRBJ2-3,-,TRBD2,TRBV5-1,CASSSGGGSTDTQYF,TGCGCCAGCAGCTCCGGCGGGGGTAGCACAGATACGCAGTATTTT
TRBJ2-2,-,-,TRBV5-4,CASSLVGAAGELFF,TGTGCCAGCAGCTTGGTCGGGGCGGCCGGGGAGCTGTTTTTT
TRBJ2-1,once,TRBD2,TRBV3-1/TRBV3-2,CASSHTGGEQFF,TGTGCCAGCAGCCACACCGGGGGGGAGCAGTTCTTC
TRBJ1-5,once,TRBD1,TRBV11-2,CASSLEPGTGGFVDNQPQHF,TGTGCCAGCAGCTTAGAACCCGGGACAGGGGGTTTCGTGGACAATCAGCCCCAGCATTTT
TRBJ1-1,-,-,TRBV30,CAWSGRRDTEAFF,TGTGCCTGGAGTGGGAGGAGGGACACTGAAGCTTTCTTT
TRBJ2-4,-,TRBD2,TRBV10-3,CAISESRAGENIQYF,TGTGCCATCAGTGAGAGCAGGGCGGGAGAAAACATTCAGTACTTC
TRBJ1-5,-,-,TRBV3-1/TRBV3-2,CASSLRPGETQPQHF,TGTGCCAGCAGTCTCAGGCCAGGGGAAACTCAGCCCCAGCATTTT